This T cell receptor (beta chain) was retrieved from a study of shared clonotypes between healthy human individuals (TCRdb year 2020). A note on the overall study: A couple of women and three men aged 18 to 49 years were included in the cohort. The study deeply sequenced blood TCR repertoires of about five healthy adults to estimate repertoire size and the extent of clonotype sharing between individuals. Leukapheresis yielded between about 0.85 and 10 billion PBMCs per donor. For each donor, CD4 naive and CD4 memory were each given three plates, CD8 naive was given two plates, and CD8 memory was given one plate. To increase sequencing depth and limit assay-specific biases, different laboratories used diverse techniques to prepare libraries and sequence TCR repertoires. Summary of the overall study and its limitations: Sampling was restricted to blood, and TCR repertoires in tissue are likely to differ from TCR repertoires in blood. Rarefaction of sorted-subset datasets indicated incomplete sequencing despite the large sequencing depth. Because the study included only a small number of donors, the genetic and exposure-history diversity represented was limited. Sharing across a few donors was observed for roughly 5.4% of naive CD4, about 3.2% of naive CD8, 2% to 2.5% of memory CD4, and about 0.39% of memory CD8 clonotypes. Pairwise subsampling led to the expectation that sequencing depth would affect the degree of clonotype sharing among donors. Estimated clonotype richness was generally larger for naive than for memory subsets. Compared with non-shared clonotypes, clonotypes shared by all four sorted-subset donors had higher generation probabilities.

Using the deep immunoSEQ assay, TCR CDR3 regions were amplified from genomic DNA by multiplex PCR. For each cell subset, the extracted genomic DNA was distributed evenly across all wells of several immunoSEQ 96-well plates, and each plate served as one replicate. For sorted subsets, each replicate PCR was loaded with approximately 190 ng genomic DNA, equivalent to about 33,000 T cell genomes. The purified libraries were quantified using a Qubit 3.0 fluorometer, sized with a Bioanalyzer 2100, and then quantified again using the KAPA Library Quantification kit. Every immunoSEQ 96-well plate was sequenced on a dedicated single-read 150-cycle Illumina NextSeq 550 flow cell. Per the authors' processing: Because the immunoSEQ output held only junctional sequences and lacked quality scores, the filtering could not match the filtering applied to full-length reads. To assign V/J genes and CDR3, sequences were annotated against IMGT germline references using PyIR, a Python wrapper for IgBLAST v1.9. Reads were filtered out if the reads had weak V/J assignments (E-value above 1e-6), no CDR3, stop codons, out-of-frame junctions, or ambiguous translated residues. V3J clonotypes were defined as sequences sharing the same inferred V gene, J gene, and CDR3 amino acid sequence. The percentage overlap between two repertoires was calculated by dividing the number of shared unique clonotypes by the size of the smaller repertoire. Three approaches were used to assess repertoire richness: RTK rarefaction, the Chao1 estimator, and Recon v2.1 estimates of unobserved clonotypes. For all TCRbeta clonotypes obtained by the gDNA method from a handful of donors, generation probabilities were computed with OLGA. The clones in this table, taken by TCRdb from immuneACCESS, are in-frame only. Not every clone is retained; where verified, under half of the shortfall comes from an unresolved V gene, and the cause of the rest is unknown. That table is the source of V, J and clone size, and D and trimming were worked out from the DNA. The sample yields 1.5 million to 2.5 million clones; just under 95% were counted once. The ten largest clones take up approximately 1.2% of the sample.

CD8 naive samples consisted of CD45RO-negative cells that were positively selected for CCR7, yielding a CD45RA+CCR7+ population without TemRA cells. The donors were healthy, HIV-negative adults with no recently reported acute infections or vaccinations. Every donor was a Caucasian adult residing in Nashville, Tennessee, USA. Blood was obtained by leukapheresis, after which PBMCs were separated by Ficoll-Histopaque density gradient centrifugation and cryopreserved in liquid nitrogen vapor phase. Analytical flow cytometry was used to check the purity and quantity of every magnetically sorted T cell population. Each sorted fraction had its genomic DNA isolated and then quantified by UV absorbance on a Nanodrop 2000c. As for this clone: Which antigen it targets is not known. The record has no base qualities; no much larger clone is one base away.

Deletion took 0 bases off V and 5 bases off J, with a span of 2 bases between the germline ends. CDR1 and CDR2 are drawn from the germline V gene: MGHRA, YSYEKL. Reading from cysteine to phenylalanine, the CDR3 counts 11 amino acids. Left in the record is the CDR3 DNA by itself, 33 bases read in frame from the first base. The material sequenced was naive CD8+ T cells sorted from blood. The sample's cell subset or site label is to be understood as: CD45RA+CCR7+. The rearrangement combines TRBV4-1 with TRBJ2-7; the D gene cannot be resolved reliably. The sequence was collected from a man younger than 35 in good health. The DNA sequence is given as TGCGCCAGCAGCCAAGACAACGAGCAGTACTTC. The encoded protein is CASSQDNEQYF.